Presented here are 25 T cell receptor beta chains from one specimen sequenced in a study of neurological immune-mediated disorders. In TCRdb, the 5' RACE reads were re-called with MiXCR into one record per CDR3 protein. The sample contains about 41,000 distinct CDR3 sequences, approximately 14% of which appear only once. Sequencing was done on a sample of CD4+ T cells from blood. These TCRs come from a woman aged 55 to 70 with HTLV-1-associated myelopathy (HAM/TSP).

This clonotype has a handful of counts. The V call is TRBV19, the J call TRBJ2-5, with TRBD1 identical over 9 bases. This CDR3 comprises 15 residues. Per the germline V gene, CDR1 is LNHDA and CDR2 is SQIVND (reference sequence). With V trimmed by 3 bases and J by 4 bases, 6 bases remained unmatched. In nucleotides, the CDR3 is TGTGCCAGTAGTATGGGACAGGGAAGGCGAGAGACCCAGTACTTC. This codes for CASSMGQGRRETQYF.

This clonotype was counted ten times or more. The chain recombines TRBV12-3 or TRBV12-4 with TRBJ2-7, with D perhaps TRBD1 or TRBD2 (5 bases each). With 3 bases removed from V and 5 bases from J, the gap between germline ends came to 14 bases. This CDR3 region has 14 residues. Written as DNA, the CDR3 is TGTGCCAGCAGTTTCCAGGAGAGGGACGACGAGCAGTACTTC. Translating gives CASSFQERDDEQYF.

V is TRBV2 and J is TRBJ2-1; the match to TRBD2 covers 11 bases. This CDR3 is 14 amino acids long. J gave up 9 bases and V 10 bases, and 11 bases lay outside the gene matches. Germline V CDR1 and CDR2: SNHLY, FYNNEI. The CDR3 sequence: CATSTSGADGEQFF. The CDR3 nucleotides read TGTGCCACCTCGACTAGCGGGGCGGATGGTGAGCAGTTCTTC.

This clonotype occurred many times. J is TRBJ1-2 and V is TRBV12-3 or TRBV12-4, with D possibly matching TRBD1 (5 bases). The length of the CDR3 is 16 residues. V lost 2 bases to trimming and J lost 0 bases, with 13 bases between them. The CDR3 here is CASSLRRGWANYGYTF. Written as DNA, the CDR3 is TGTGCCAGCAGTTTACGGAGGGGTTGGGCTAACTATGGCTACACCTTC.

This sequence joins TRBV5-1 and TRBJ2-7, with D perhaps matching TRBD2 (5 bases). CDR1 is SGHRS, CDR2 YFSETQ, per germline. V lost 2 bases and J 3 bases, leaving 9 bases between the germline ends. The CDR3 is made up of 13 amino acids. The chain's CDR3 is CASSFAGGYEQYF. The DNA of the CDR3 is TGCGCCAGCAGCTTCGCCGGAGGCTACGAGCAGTACTTC.

The chain joins TRBV29-1 to TRBJ2-5; the match to TRBD2 covers 7 bases. Germline values: CDR1 SQVTM, CDR2 ANQGSEA. This CDR3 region has 14 residues. V gave up 6 bases and J gave up 2 bases; unmatched junction bases: 9. CDR3 loop: CSVLRSGEQETQYF. DNA of the CDR3: TGCAGCGTCCTAAGGAGCGGGGAACAAGAGACCCAGTACTTC.

This clonotype came up many times. The chain employs TRBV5-1 and TRBJ2-3; possible D gene TRBD2, 5 bases. V was trimmed by 0 bases and J by 4 bases, leaving 15 bases between them. The germline V gene has CDR1 SGHRS and CDR2 YFSETQ. The CDR3 runs 16 residues. The CDR3: CASSLAWGSVADTQYF. The CDR3 DNA reads as TGCGCCAGCAGCTTGGCCTGGGGTAGCGTGGCAGATACGCAGTATTTT.

This clonotype was seen many times. The rearrangement links TRBV7-9 to TRBJ2-2; 9 bases are shared with TRBD1. Germline V gene data show CDR1 as SEHNR and CDR2 as FQNEAQ (reference sequence). The CDR3 is 15 residues long. The trim removed 5 bases at V and 5 bases at J, leaving 6 bases unmatched. CDR3 protein: CASSPDRGLTGELFF. DNA of the CDR3: TGTGCCAGCAGCCCGGACAGGGGTTTGACCGGGGAGCTGTTTTTT.

This clonotype showed up many times. The rearrangement joins TRBV9 to TRBJ2-2; 9 positions match TRBD1. The CDR3 extends over 15 amino acids. The germline CDR1 and CDR2 sequences are SGDLS and YYNGEE. Germline trimming cut 4 bases from V and 3 bases from J; bases unmatched to any gene: 4. The CDR3 loop reads CASSPTGGDTGELFF. The CDR3 DNA reads TGTGCCAGCAGCCCGACAGGGGGTGACACCGGGGAGCTGTTTTTT.

In its sample, this clonotype was seen many times. The J gene is TRBJ1-5, the V gene TRBV6-2 or TRBV6-3; D is unresolved. The CDR3 contains 13 residues. In germline, CDR1 is MNHEY, CDR2 SVGEGT. The V and J ends lost 5 bases and 2 bases respectively, with 7 bases between them. The CDR3 spells CASSGLRNQPQHF. CDR3 coding DNA: TGTGCCAGCAGTGGACTCCGCAATCAGCCCCAGCATTTT.

This clonotype has a count of ten or more. The chain combines TRBV5-1 with TRBJ2-3, with D perhaps TRBD1 (5 bases). CDR3 length equals 15 residues. Germline V gives CDR1 SGHRS, CDR2 YFSETQ. Trimming shortened V by 0 bases and J by 3 bases, and 11 bases separated the two germline ends. CDR3: CASSLEGRRTDTQYF. CDR3 DNA sequence: TGCGCCAGCAGCTTGGAGGGGCGCAGAACAGATACGCAGTATTTT.

Many counts were recorded for this clonotype. The V gene is TRBV3-1, the J gene TRBJ2-2; D tentatively reads TRBD1 or TRBD2 (5 bases each). This CDR3 region has 17 residues. Between the trimmed V and J ends, which lost 0 bases and 0 bases, there was a span of 11 bases. Looked up from germline, CDR1 is LGHDT and CDR2 is YNNKEL (reference sequence). The CDR3 protein is CASSQDLRGPNTGELFF. DNA of the CDR3: TGTGCCAGCAGCCAAGATCTACGGGGCCCGAACACCGGGGAGCTGTTTTTT.

At least ten counts were recorded for this clonotype. The gene calls are TRBV20-1 and TRBJ2-3, with 7 bases aligning to TRBD2. V dropped 1 base and J dropped 6; count of bases not matched to a gene: 4. The CDR3 extends over 13 amino acids. Germline CDR1 is DFQATT and CDR2 is SNEGSKA (reference sequence). CDR3: CSARALGGDTQYF. The CDR3 DNA reads TGCAGTGCTAGAGCCCTGGGGGGGGATACGCAGTATTTT.

The chain joins TRBV19 to TRBJ2-7; 10 bases are a match to TRBD2. Germline V gene sequence: CDR1 LNHDA, CDR2 SQIVND (reference sequence). The CDR3 loop spans 15 amino acids. Trimming took 5 bases from V and 4 from J; bases not matched to a gene: 8. CDR3 nucleotide sequence: TGTGCCAGTAGTTCCCAATCTAGCGGGGGATACGAGCAGTACTTC. Amino acids: CASSSQSSGGYEQYF.

In its sample, this clonotype ranks as medium-sized (0.01 to 0.1%). V gene TRBV20-1 combines with J gene TRBJ1-4; the match to TRBD1 covers 7 bases. J gave up 8 bases and V 2 bases, and 5 bases lay outside the gene matches. This CDR3 has 13 amino acids. The germline gives CDR1 DFQATT, CDR2 SNEGSKA (reference sequence). The CDR3 protein is CSARRTGDEKLFF. The CDR3 DNA sequence: TGCAGTGCTAGAAGGACAGGAGACGAAAAACTGTTTTTT.

This clonotype was seen repeatedly, ten times or more. The chain joins TRBV20-1 to TRBJ2-1; the D is unclear. Germline V gene lookup returns CDR1 DFQATT and CDR2 SNEGSKA (reference sequence). The CDR3 is 15 amino acids. V was pared by 6 bases and J by 4 bases, with 19 bases between. The CDR3 loop reads CSAPGPLAFYNEQFF. CDR3 DNA sequence: TGCAGTGCCCCCGGGCCCCTCGCCTTTTACAATGAGCAGTTCTTC.

CDR3 nucleotide sequence: TGCGCCAGCAGCGAAGAGGGACTCAGGGAGGAAAAACTGTTTTTT. As protein: CASSEEGLREEKLFF. The chain couples TRBV5-1 to TRBJ1-4, with D perhaps matching TRBD1 (5 bases). CDR3 length: 15 amino acids. The V gene's germline CDR1 is SGHRS and CDR2 YFSETQ. V was shortened by 4 bases and J by 8 bases, with 18 bases between the two germline ends.

This clonotype was observed at least ten times. V gene TRBV9 combines with J gene TRBJ2-2; 8 bases agree with TRBD2. This CDR3 has 16 residues. Germline assignment: CDR1 SGDLS and CDR2 YYNGEE. V lost 2 bases, J lost 0 bases, and 3 bases stayed unmatched. The CDR3 sequence is CASSVGLGANTGELFF. In DNA, the CDR3 is TGTGCCAGCAGCGTGGGACTAGGGGCGAACACCGGGGAGCTGTTTTTT.

The table lists this clonotype with many counts. The chain is built from TRBV5-1 and TRBJ2-3, with D hard to call. Germline V CDR1 and CDR2: SGHRS, YFSETQ. V shed 2 bases and J shed 2 bases, with 3 bases lying between them. The CDR3 runs 12 residues. The DNA for the CDR3 is TGCGCCAGCAGCTTTTCCACAGATACGCAGTATTTT. Its translation: CASSFSTDTQYF.

This clonotype was observed at least ten times. This rearrangement joins TRBV5-1 to TRBJ2-1; D not resolved. CDR1 and CDR2 (germline): SGHRS, YFSETQ. This CDR3 is built from 13 residues. The ends were cut back, 0 bases at V and 8 bases at J, with 9 bases in the middle. CDR3 region: CASSLARNDEQFF. CDR3 bases: TGCGCCAGCAGCTTGGCACGAAATGATGAGCAGTTCTTC.

V and J are TRBV27 and TRBJ1-2, with no clear D. Germline values: CDR1 MNHEY, CDR2 SMNVEV (reference sequence). V lost 3 bases, J lost 5 bases, and 13 bases lay in between. CDR3 size: 14 residues. The CDR3 DNA follows: TGTGCCAGCAGTTTTAGGGCAGATTCTTATGGCTACACCTTC. Its translation: CASSFRADSYGYTF.

This clonotype showed up many times. The chain has TRBV20-1 and TRBJ2-5; weak D call: TRBD2 (5 bases). Germline V CDR1 and CDR2: DFQATT, SNEGSKA (reference sequence). The CDR3 totals 12 residues. V was pared by 4 bases and J by 4 bases, with 10 bases between. In nucleotides, the CDR3 is TGCAGTGCTACCGGGGAGAGAGAGACCCAGTACTTC. This codes for CSATGERETQYF.

This clonotype was picked up many times. This chain uses TRBV29-1 with TRBJ1-2, with TRBD1 identical over 9 bases. There are 15 residues in the CDR3. Trimming took 7 bases from V and 6 from J; bases not matched to a gene: 15. The V gene's germline CDR1 is SQVTM and CDR2 ANQGSEA. CDR3 region: CSGKDGQGITDGYTF. For the CDR3, the DNA is TGCAGCGGAAAGGACGGACAGGGGATTACCGATGGCTACACCTTC. The full variable domain, rest sourced from reference TRBV29-1 and TRBJ1-2, is SAVISQKPSRDICQRGTSLTIQCQVDSQVTMMFWYRQQPGQSLTLIATANQGSEATYESGFVIDKFPISRPNLTFSTLTVSNMSPEDSSIYLCSGKDGQGITDGYTFGSGTRLTVV.

In this sample, this clonotype turned up many times. The J gene is TRBJ2-3, the V gene TRBV7-2; no clear D gene. The germline V and J ends were trimmed by 4 bases and 3 bases, with 8 bases remaining between them. CDR3 length equals 13 residues. Germline V gene data show CDR1 as SGHTA and CDR2 as FQGNSA. The CDR3 coding sequence is TGTGCCAGCAGCTCAACTTGGACAGATACGCAGTATTTT. Protein sequence: CASSSTWTDTQYF.

This clonotype showed up many times. V usage is TRBV3-1 and J usage is TRBJ2-1; D is undetermined. The CDR3 length is 13 residues. V was pared by 5 bases and J by 6 bases, with 11 bases between. Germline lookup yields CDR1 LGHDT and CDR2 YNNKEL (reference sequence). This chain's CDR3 is CASSLTRGNEQFF. DNA for the CDR3: TGTGCCAGCAGCTTAACCCGCGGCAATGAGCAGTTCTTC.